The 25 T cell receptor beta chains in this list originate from one sample, sequenced in a study of blood T cell repertoires in COVID-19. TCRdb's table, derived via immunoSEQ multiplex PCR, lists solely in-frame clones and lacks some. Found here are more than 450,000 clones, roughly 87% of them singletons; the top ten hold 0.7%. The sequencing input was PBMCs or T cells enriched from blood (not recorded which). These receptor sequences come from a woman under 30 who had recovered from COVID-19.

The genes are TRBV5-1 and TRBJ1-1; D remains unclear. From germline, CDR1 is SGHRS and CDR2 YFSETQ. This CDR3 spans 13 amino acids. V was shortened by 5 bases and J by 2 bases, with 10 bases between the two germline ends. CDR3 amino acids: CASRRDSNTEAFF. The CDR3 DNA sequence: TGCGCCAGCAGACGAGATAGCAACACTGAAGCTTTCTTT.

For the CDR3, the DNA is TGTGCCAGCTCACTTGACAGGGCACTGAACACTGAAGCTTTCTTT. This gives the protein CASSLDRALNTEAFF. V usage is TRBV18 and J usage is TRBJ1-1; 7 bases map to TRBD1. Germline V gene lookup returns CDR1 KGHSH and CDR2 LQKENI. This CDR3 spans 15 amino acids. Trimming removed 4 bases from V and 0 bases from J; junction bases left unmatched: 5.

This chain links TRBV4-1 with TRBJ2-4, with D unclear. The V gene lost 4 bases and the J gene lost 0 bases, with 16 bases spanning the gap. The CDR3 contains 17 residues. Germline V CDR1 and CDR2: MGHRA, YSYEKL. The DNA of the CDR3 is TGCGCCAGCAGCCCGAGGTTGGCAGAACTAGCCAAAAACATTCAGTACTTC. This encodes CASSPRLAELAKNIQYF.

The rearrangement uses TRBV20-1 and TRBJ1-5, with a weak D call TRBD1 (5 bases). Germline V lookup: CDR1 DFQATT, CDR2 SNEGSKA (reference sequence). CDR3 size: 13 residues. The V and J ends lost 3 bases and 3 bases respectively, with 9 bases between them. CDR3 coding DNA: TGCAGTGCTAGTCGACAGCCCAATCAGCCCCAGCATTTT. This gives the protein CSASRQPNQPQHF.

The V and J genes are TRBV6-5 and TRBJ1-2; 8 bases match TRBD1. Per germline, CDR1 MNHEY and CDR2 SVGAGI. The V segment lost 6 bases and the J segment 6 bases; nucleotides outside the gene matches: 6. The length of the CDR3 is 13 residues. This CDR3 reads CASRDRERDGYTF. Here the CDR3 DNA reads TGTGCCAGCAGGGACAGGGAGCGGGATGGCTACACCTTC.

The chain carries TRBV5-1 and TRBJ2-3; D perhaps matches TRBD1 (6 bases). V lost 2 bases to trimming and J lost 0 bases, with 10 bases between them. Germline V CDR1 and CDR2: SGHRS, YFSETQ. This CDR3 spans 15 amino acids. CDR3 region: CASSFGQISTDTQYF. DNA for the CDR3: TGCGCCAGCAGCTTCGGACAGATAAGCACAGATACGCAGTATTTT. The whole variable domain, filled in from reference TRBV5-1 and TRBJ2-3, reads KAGVTQTPRYLIKTRGQQVTLSCSPISGHRSVSWYQQTPGQGLQFLFEYFSETQRNKGNFPGRFSGRQFSNSRSEMNVSTLELGDSALYLCASSFGQISTDTQYFGPGTRLTVL.

The chain uses TRBV5-8 and TRBJ2-1; 7 bases are shared with TRBD2. The CDR3 spans 15 residues. Trimming took 0 bases from V and 0 from J; bases not matched to a gene: 0. Germline assignment: CDR1 SGHTS and CDR2 YDEGEE. This chain's CDR3 is CASSLGLASYNEQFF. As DNA, the CDR3 is TGTGCCAGCAGCTTGGGACTAGCCTCCTACAATGAGCAGTTCTTC.

The V call is TRBV11-2, the J call TRBJ2-5; a weak D match, TRBD1 (6 bases). This CDR3 has 13 amino acids. V lost 3 bases, J lost 5 bases, and 10 bases lay in between. CDR1 and CDR2 from the germline V gene are SGHAT and FQNNGV. DNA of the CDR3: TGTGCCAGCAGCTTGCAGGGGTTGGAGACCCAGTACTTC. It specifies CASSLQGLETQYF.

Here the CDR3 reads CASSPQYNTEAFF. CDR3 DNA sequence: TGCGCCAGCAGCCCCCAGTACAACACTGAAGCTTTCTTT. The V and J genes are TRBV5-1 and TRBJ1-1; D call uncertain. The CDR3 extends over 13 amino acids. Germline lookup yields CDR1 SGHRS and CDR2 YFSETQ. V lost 4 bases and J 2 bases, leaving 9 bases between the germline ends.

V gene TRBV28 combines with J gene TRBJ1-5; 9 positions match TRBD1. Germline lookup yields CDR1 MDHEN and CDR2 SYDVKM. The CDR3 contains 13 residues. V lost 7 bases to trimming and J lost 5 bases; unmatched junction nucleotides: 3. As DNA, the CDR3 is TGTGCCAGCAAAAGGACAGGGGATCAGCCCCAGCATTTT. Protein product: CASKRTGDQPQHF.

V gene TRBV5-1 combines with J gene TRBJ1-3; D gene uncertain. Between the trimmed V and J ends, which lost 0 bases and 4 bases, there was a span of 17 bases. Germline CDR1 SGHRS, CDR2 YFSETQ. The CDR3 runs to 17 residues. DNA of the CDR3: TGCGCCAGCAGCTTGGATCCAATCCCGGGTGGCGGAAACACCATATATTTT. Translation gives CASSLDPIPGGGNTIYF.

The chain couples TRBV30 to TRBJ1-6, with D perhaps matching TRBD1 (6 bases). Deletions cut 2 bases from V and 6 bases from J, with 11 bases between. The CDR3 sequence is 14 residues long. The germline V gene encodes CDR1 GTSNPN and CDR2 SVGIG (reference sequence). CDR3 sequence (DNA): TGTGCCTGGAGTCGGGGGGCGGGTAATTCACCCCTCCACTTT. Protein product: CAWSRGAGNSPLHF.

The V gene is TRBV28, the J gene TRBJ1-4; D gene ambiguous. CDR1 and CDR2 from the germline V gene are MDHEN and SYDVKM. This CDR3 has 14 amino acids. The ends were cut back, 8 bases at V and 7 bases at J, with 17 bases in the middle. The CDR3 nucleotides are TGTGCCAGCGCCGGTGGAGCGGTAGGTGAAAAACTGTTTTTT. Its translation: CASAGGAVGEKLFF.

The gene calls are TRBV30 and TRBJ1-1; 8 nucleotides line up with TRBD1. The germline gives CDR1 GTSNPN, CDR2 SVGIG (reference sequence). V shed 4 bases and J 3 bases; nucleotides not matched to a gene: 7. CDR3 length equals 14 residues. The CDR3, as DNA: TGTGCCTGGACTTGGGACAGGAGTTACACTGAAGCTTTCTTT. Protein product: CAWTWDRSYTEAFF.

The chain carries TRBV7-2 and TRBJ1-5; no clear D gene. The CDR3 has 14 residues. Trimming took off 1 base at V and 5 bases at J, with 9 bases between the two ends. CDR1 is SGHTA, CDR2 FQGNSA, per germline. CDR3 in amino acids: CASSLGRVDQPQHF. Here the CDR3 DNA reads TGTGCCAGCAGCTTAGGGAGGGTAGATCAGCCCCAGCATTTT.

This clone was recorded many times. The J gene is TRBJ1-1, the V gene TRBV27; TRBD1 agrees at 10 bases. V gave up 7 bases and J gave up 0 bases; unmatched junction bases: 8. This CDR3 has 16 residues. Germline CDR1 MNHEY, CDR2 SMNVEV (reference sequence). CDR3 in amino acids: CASTSRQGALNTEAFF. The CDR3 DNA follows: TGTGCCAGCACCAGCAGACAGGGGGCTTTGAACACTGAAGCTTTCTTT.

The chain carries TRBV24-1 and TRBJ2-2; 8 bases agree with TRBD1. The V segment lost 4 bases and the J segment 6 bases; nucleotides outside the gene matches: 6. Looked up from germline, CDR1 is KGHDR and CDR2 is SFDVKD. The CDR3 length is 15 residues. CDR3 sequence reads: CATSDPKQGAGELFF. For the CDR3, the DNA is TGTGCCACCAGTGACCCAAAACAGGGGGCCGGGGAGCTGTTTTTT.

The chain uses TRBV6-2 or TRBV6-3 and TRBJ2-7, with 13 bases identical to TRBD2. V gave up 0 bases and J gave up 0 bases; unmatched junction bases: 5. The CDR3 is 18 residues long. CDR1 and CDR2 (germline): MNHEY, SVGEGT. The CDR3 nucleotides are TGTGCCAGCAGTTACTCGGGAAGGACTAGCGGGAGCTCCTACGAGCAGTACTTC. Translated: CASSYSGRTSGSSYEQYF.

The chain employs TRBV7-9 and TRBJ2-1; 7 nucleotides line up with TRBD2. The germline V gene has CDR1 SEHNR and CDR2 FQNEAQ (reference sequence). Germline trimming cut 1 base from V and 6 bases from J; bases unmatched to any gene: 6. This CDR3 comprises 15 residues. CDR3 DNA: TGTGCCAGCAGCTTAGGTTCGGGGGGTCTCAATGAGCAGTTCTTC. It encodes CASSLGSGGLNEQFF.

This rearrangement joins TRBV19 to TRBJ2-7; maybe TRBD2 (5 bases). CDR3 size: 14 residues. The germline V gene encodes CDR1 LNHDA and CDR2 SQIVND (reference sequence). V shed 10 bases and J shed 6 bases, with 22 bases lying between them. The CDR3 coding sequence is TGTGCCACCCTAGGAGGAGCTAGAGGGTCCGAGCAGTACTTC. This codes for CATLGGARGSEQYF.

J is TRBJ1-2 and V is TRBV20-1; possibly TRBD1 for D (6 bases). The CDR3 runs to 14 residues. The germline V gene has CDR1 DFQATT and CDR2 SNEGSKA (reference sequence). The ends were cut back, 3 bases at V and 8 bases at J, with 19 bases in the middle. The CDR3 DNA follows: TGCAGTGCTAGTCCGGACAGCGCCTTTGAGGGCTACACCTTC. Protein sequence: CSASPDSAFEGYTF.

This chain links TRBV5-4 with TRBJ2-3; 9 nucleotides match TRBD2. CDR1 is SGHNT and CDR2 is YYREEE in the germline V gene (reference sequence). The length of the CDR3 is 19 residues. The V and J ends lost 4 bases and 1 base, in that order; junction bases with no gene match: 16. The CDR3 DNA is TGTGCCAGCAGCCGTCGATTCGAATACGTAGCGGGGGGCACAGATACGCAGTATTTT. This codes for CASSRRFEYVAGGTDTQYF.

V and J are TRBV5-1 and TRBJ2-3; TRBD2 aligns across 10 bases. Trimming took 7 bases from V and 4 from J; bases not matched to a gene: 6. Germline V gene sequence: CDR1 SGHRS, CDR2 YFSETQ. This CDR3 region has 14 residues. The CDR3 spells CASRSGGASDTQYF. CDR3 bases: TGCGCCAGCCGAAGCGGGGGGGCATCAGATACGCAGTATTTT. The variable domain in full, with the rest retrieved from reference TRBV5-1 and TRBJ2-3, is KAGVTQTPRYLIKTRGQQVTLSCSPISGHRSVSWYQQTPGQGLQFLFEYFSETQRNKGNFPGRFSGRQFSNSRSEMNVSTLELGDSALYLCASRSGGASDTQYFGPGTRLTVL.

This chain connects TRBV7-4 to TRBJ2-6, with unresolved D. The V gene lost 0 bases and the J gene lost 4 bases, with 10 bases spanning the gap. The CDR3 loop spans 16 amino acids. Germline lookup yields CDR1 SGHVT and CDR2 SQSDAQ. The CDR3 sequence: CASSLARAPGANVLTF. Written as DNA, the CDR3 is TGTGCCAGCAGCTTAGCCCGCGCTCCAGGGGCCAACGTCCTGACTTTC.

The V gene is TRBV2, the J gene TRBJ1-2; 10 bases are a match to TRBD1. This CDR3 region has 15 residues. Germline CDR1 SNHLY, CDR2 FYNNEI. Trimming at V came to 7 bases and at J to 7 bases, leaving 12 bases not matched to a gene. CDR3 protein: CASILSGTGEAGYTF. The CDR3, as DNA: TGTGCCAGCATCTTGTCCGGGACAGGGGAGGCTGGCTACACCTTC.